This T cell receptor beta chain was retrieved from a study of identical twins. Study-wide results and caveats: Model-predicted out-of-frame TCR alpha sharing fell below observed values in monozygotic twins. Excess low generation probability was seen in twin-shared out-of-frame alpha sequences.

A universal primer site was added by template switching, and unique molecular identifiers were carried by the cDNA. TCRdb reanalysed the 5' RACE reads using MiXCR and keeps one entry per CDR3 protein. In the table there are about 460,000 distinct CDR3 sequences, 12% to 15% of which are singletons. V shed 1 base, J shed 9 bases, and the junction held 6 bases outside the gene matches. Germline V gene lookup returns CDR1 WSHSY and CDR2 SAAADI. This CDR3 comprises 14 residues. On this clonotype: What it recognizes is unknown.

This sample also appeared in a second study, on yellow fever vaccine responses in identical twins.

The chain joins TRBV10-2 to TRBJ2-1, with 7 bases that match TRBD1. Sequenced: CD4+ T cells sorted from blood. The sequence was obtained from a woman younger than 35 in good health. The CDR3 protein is CASSEFRQGSEQFF. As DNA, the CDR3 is TGCGCCAGCAGTGAGTTCCGACAGGGCAGTGAGCAGTTCTTC.